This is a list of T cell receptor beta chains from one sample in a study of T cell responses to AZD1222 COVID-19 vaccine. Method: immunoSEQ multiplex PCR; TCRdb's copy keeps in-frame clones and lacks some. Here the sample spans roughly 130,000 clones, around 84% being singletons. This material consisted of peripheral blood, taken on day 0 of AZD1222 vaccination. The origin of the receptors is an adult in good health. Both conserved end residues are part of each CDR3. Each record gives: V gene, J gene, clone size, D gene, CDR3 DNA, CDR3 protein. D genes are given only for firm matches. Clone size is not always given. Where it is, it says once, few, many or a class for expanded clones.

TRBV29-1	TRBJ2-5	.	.	TGCAGCGTTGATTCCTCCGCGACAGGCATGTACTTC	CSVDSSATGMYF
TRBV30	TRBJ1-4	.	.	TGTGCCTGGAACCTGGGATTTAATGAAAAACTGTTTTTT	CAWNLGFNEKLFF
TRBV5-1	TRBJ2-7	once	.	TGCGCCAGCAGCTTGTTGCCACCCGTAACCGGGCGATTCTCTGGGCAGTACTTC	CASSLLPPVTGRFSGQYF
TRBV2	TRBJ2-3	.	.	TGTGCCAGCAGGAGAGGGCAAGCGGGCCGAAACACAGATACGCAGTATTTT	CASRRGQAGRNTDTQYF
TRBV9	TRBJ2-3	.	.	TGTGCCAGCAGCGTTGGAGCAGGTACCACAGATACGCAGTATTTT	CASSVGAGTTDTQYF
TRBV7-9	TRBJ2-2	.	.	TGTGCCAGCAGCTTAGTCTACAGCCTAAACACCGGGGAGCTGTTTTTT	CASSLVYSLNTGELFF
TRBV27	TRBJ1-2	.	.	TGTGCCAGCAGTTTAGCACGGGGGCAGGGCTATGGCTACACCTTC	CASSLARGQGYGYTF
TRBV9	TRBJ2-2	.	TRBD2	TGTGCCAGCAGCGTAGAGGCCCAGCGGGGGCGAATCGGCAACACCGGGGAGCTGTTTTTT	CASSVEAQRGRIGNTGELFF
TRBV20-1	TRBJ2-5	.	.	TGCAGTGCTAGTGGGGGGGACAGGAGGTGGGAGACCCAGTACTTC	CSASGGDRRWETQYF
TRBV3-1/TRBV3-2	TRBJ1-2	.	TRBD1	TGTGCCAGCAGCCAACCACGGGGACAGGGGCCCTCTAACTATGGCTACACCTTC	CASSQPRGQGPSNYGYTF
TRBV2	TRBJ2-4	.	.	TGTGCCAGCAGTGAACGGAGCCATGGGGATGGCATTCAGTACTTC	CASSERSHGDGIQYF
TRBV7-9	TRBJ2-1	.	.	TGTGCCAGCAGCGGAACCCGGGACCGGGCCCTCTACAATGAGCAGTTCTTC	CASSGTRDRALYNEQFF
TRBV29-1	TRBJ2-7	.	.	TGCAGCGTTGAAGACGATCGAGGCTACGAGCAGTACTTC	CSVEDDRGYEQYF